Detailed here is one T cell receptor (beta chain). Its antigen is undetermined. 13 Jbeta primers and 60 Vbeta primers were used for the PCR. The repertoire was sequenced with immunoSEQ multiplex PCR; TCRdb's copy has only in-frame clones and lacks some. The sample consists of about 150,000 clones, approximately 82% of them appearing once. CDR1 and CDR2 from the germline V gene are SNHLY and FYNNEI. The V end lost 8 bases, the J end lost 5 bases, and 6 bases lay between the germline ends. This CDR3 is built from 10 residues. The sample comes from a study of cytomegalovirus exposure and HLA in healthy donors. Whole-study findings and limits: Among TCR beta chains, those listed as cytomegalovirus-associated numbered fewer than 200.

The sample consisted of PBMCs. This chain joins TRBV2 and TRBJ2-5; D unresolved. This TCR was recovered from a male donor in good health and CMV-seronegative. CDR3: CASSQETQYF. As DNA, the CDR3 is TGTGCCAGCTCGCAGGAGACCCAGTACTTC. Looking up the rest from reference TRBV2 and TRBJ2-5 gives the full variable domain: EPEVTQTPSHQVTQMGQEVILRCVPISNHLYFYWYRQILGQKVEFLVSFYNNEISEKSEIFDDQFSVERPDGSNFTLKIRSTKLEDSAMYFCASSQETQYFGPGTRLLVL.